This TCR beta chain was sequenced for a study of T cell changes during pregnancy in multiple sclerosis. Germline CDR1 reads SEHNR; CDR2 reads FQNEAQ (reference sequence). The CDR3 consists of 16 residues. The junction had 14 bases not matched to a gene; V was cut back by 4 bases and J by 6 bases. Produced via immunoSEQ multiplex PCR; TCRdb's table is partial and in-frame only. The profile shows 15,000 to 25,000 clones, about nine tenths of them singletons. This TCR was sampled from a female donor in good health, enrolled as a control in a pregnancy study. The rearrangement uses TRBV7-9 and TRBJ1-2; TRBD1 aligns across 7 bases. This sample comprised CD8+ T cells from peripheral blood mononuclear cells, obtained in the third trimester of pregnancy. The CDR3 reads CASSSAYEDRIDGYTF. For the CDR3, the DNA is TGTGCCAGCAGCTCAGCTTACGAGGACAGGATCGATGGCTACACCTTC.